The clone carrying this TCR beta chain occurred many times. The antigen is unknown. This sample is drawn from a study of T cells after yellow fever vaccination. As for the study in general: The authors prepared low-cell-number fractions using SMART-Seq v4 Ultra Low Input. Study conclusions and caveats: Most clones from primary vaccination were detected again post-booster (roughly 96% CD4, 88% CD8). A weaker secondary response peaked on day 5, the primary on day 15.

By 5'RACE template switching, TCR cDNA was produced, with a universal primer site and UMIs added in the process. TCRdb reanalysed the 5' RACE reads using MiXCR and keeps one entry per CDR3 protein. The table includes over 250,000 distinct CDR3 sequences, over 4.5% detected once. The TCR comes from a man younger than 35 who received the YFV17D yellow fever vaccine. The sequencing here drew on CD4+ T cells sorted from PBMCs, taken on the day of the yellow fever booster vaccination.

This CDR3 reads CASGEGFYEQYF. CDR3 in DNA: TGTGCCAGTGGGGAGGGTTTCTACGAGCAGTACTTC. The V and J genes are TRBV12-3 or TRBV12-4 and TRBJ2-7, with 7 bases lining up with TRBD2. J was trimmed by 3 bases and V by 9 bases; bases with no gene match: 5. The CDR3 covers 12 residues.